The rows below give T cell receptor beta chains drawn from one sample of a study of T cells in Graves' hyperthyroidism and ophthalmopathy. TCRdb independently ran MiXCR on the multiplex PCR reads; one entry per CDR3 protein. The sample lists over 250,000 distinct CDR3 sequences; 20% to 25% were seen once. The sample consisted of blood. The receptor source for this set is a man in his forties or fifties with Graves' hyperthyroidism that later progressed to Graves' ophthalmopathy. Both conserved end residues are part of each CDR3. D genes are given only for firm matches. Expanded clones get a size class; other rows say once, few or many, or leave the size out.

-	many	TRBV10-3	TRBJ1-1	CAISDPKVTEAFF	TGTGCCATCAGCGACCCAAAAGTTACTGAAGCTTTCTTT
-	many	TRBV2	TRBJ1-2	CASSGIDYSPGYTF	TGTGCCAGCAGTGGGATAGATTACAGTCCCGGCTACACCTTC
-	-	TRBV18	TRBJ2-5	CASSRPGLAAQETQYF	TGTGCCAGCTCTCGACCTGGATTAGCGGCCCAAGAGACCCAGTACTTC
TRBD1	-	TRBV28	TRBJ2-5	CASDRGEGETQYF	TGTGCCAGTGACAGGGGGGAGGGGGAGACCCAGTACTTC
-	many	TRBV5-1	TRBJ1-3	CASSFGGHGNTIYF	TGCGCCAGCAGCTTTGGGGGGCATGGAAACACCATATATTTT
TRBD2	many	TRBV7-3	TRBJ2-5	CASSPGTSGFRETQYF	TGTGCCAGCAGCCCTGGGACTAGCGGATTCCGAGAGACCCAGTACTTC
TRBD2	many	TRBV2	TRBJ2-7	CASRLAGRYEQYF	TGTGCCAGCCGACTAGCGGGACGCTACGAGCAGTACTTC
-	many	TRBV6-1	TRBJ2-1	CASSRTRIYNEQFF	TGTGCCAGCAGTCGTACTAGAATCTACAATGAGCAGTTCTTC
-	-	TRBV6-1	TRBJ1-1	CASSDRGPWAFF	TGTGCCAGCAGTGATAGGGGACCCTGGGCTTTCTTT
TRBD1	many	TRBV28	TRBJ1-2	CASSWVRDRGGYGYTF	TGTGCCAGCAGTTGGGTCCGGGACAGGGGAGGCTATGGCTACACCTTC
-	many	TRBV29-1	TRBJ1-3	CSVEDKGRSGNTIYF	TGCAGCGTTGAAGATAAAGGTCGCTCTGGAAACACCATATATTTT
-	-	TRBV19	TRBJ2-7	CASSTAGGGGFSTYEQYF	TGTGCCAGTAGCACAGCCGGGGGAGGCGGTTTTTCGACCTACGAGCAGTACTTC
-	many	TRBV19	TRBJ1-2	CASNTAGGPRGYTF	TGTGCCAGTAATACCGCGGGTGGGCCCCGAGGCTACACCTTC
-	many	TRBV2	TRBJ2-7	CASSVQERMHYEQYF	TGTGCCAGCAGTGTTCAGGAGCGTATGCACTACGAGCAGTACTTC
-	-	TRBV27	TRBJ1-1	CASSLVAGGRGFF	TGTGCCAGCAGTTTGGTCGCAGGTGGCCGGGGGTTCTTT
-	many	TRBV18	TRBJ2-7	CASSPAGNEQYF	TGTGCCAGCTCACCAGCCGGAAACGAGCAGTACTTC
-	-	TRBV6-2/TRBV6-3	TRBJ1-1	CASSQTGGTEAFF	TGTGCCAGCAGCCAGACAGGAGGGACTGAAGCTTTCTTT
-	many	TRBV5-1	TRBJ1-2	CASSSRGEGYGYTF	TGCGCCAGCAGCTCCAGGGGAGAAGGCTATGGCTACACCTTC
TRBD1	many	TRBV7-8	TRBJ1-5	CASSLAVTGDQPQHF	TGTGCCAGCAGCTTAGCGGTTACAGGGGATCAGCCCCAGCATTTT
TRBD1	-	TRBV12-3/TRBV12-4	TRBJ2-7	CASSFGDRSSYEQYF	TGTGCCAGCAGTTTCGGGGACAGGAGCTCCTACGAGCAGTACTTC
-	many	TRBV18	TRBJ2-5	CASSRGLDQETQYF	TGTGCCAGCTCACGGGGTCTGGACCAAGAGACCCAGTACTTC
-	-	TRBV6-5	TRBJ2-2	CASSYSLAGIGELFF	TGTGCCAGCAGTTACTCCCTCGCAGGGATCGGGGAGCTGTTTTTT
-	few	TRBV30	TRBJ2-1	CAWSARHEQFF	TGTGCCTGGAGTGCCAGGCATGAGCAGTTCTTC
TRBD1	-	TRBV14	TRBJ2-4	CASSQAGGYIQYF	TGTGCCAGCAGCCAAGCAGGGGGATACATTCAGTACTTC
-	-	TRBV12-3/TRBV12-4	TRBJ1-5	CASSRGLSNQPQHF	TGTGCCAGCAGCCGGGGATTGAGCAATCAGCCCCAGCATTTT
-	many	TRBV5-1	TRBJ1-1	CASSLRKNTEAFF	TGCGCCAGCAGCTTGCGAAAGAACACTGAAGCTTTCTTT
-	many	TRBV6-5	TRBJ1-1	CASSYGGSAFF	TGTGCCAGCAGTTACGGAGGGTCAGCTTTCTTT
-	few	TRBV7-2	TRBJ2-5	CASSPNRVQETQYF	TGTGCCAGCAGCCCGAACAGGGTTCAAGAGACCCAGTACTTC
-	many	TRBV20-1	TRBJ1-1	CSARGGGGGEAFF	TGCAGTGCTAGAGGGGGGGGCGGGGGAGAAGCTTTCTTT
-	many	TRBV4-1	TRBJ2-7	CASSQGLTGTSYEQYF	TGCGCCAGCAGCCAAGGCCTTACAGGGACTTCCTACGAGCAGTACTTC
TRBD1	-	TRBV11-2	TRBJ2-5	CASSRDREAQYF	TGTGCCAGCAGCCGGGACAGGGAGGCCCAGTACTTC
-	many	TRBV6-2/TRBV6-3	TRBJ1-2	CASSYSTQARYGYTF	TGTGCCAGCAGTTACTCGACTCAGGCAAGATATGGCTACACCTTC
-	many	TRBV12-3/TRBV12-4	TRBJ2-2	CASSLGLPGELFF	TGTGCCAGCAGTTTAGGGCTCCCCGGGGAGCTGTTTTTT
-	few	TRBV7-2	TRBJ2-5	CASSWETGWETQYF	TGTGCCAGCAGTTGGGAAACAGGGTGGGAGACCCAGTACTTC
-	many	TRBV25-1	TRBJ2-7	CASSERYTASEQYF	TGTGCCAGCAGTGAGCGCTATACGGCCAGCGAGCAGTACTTC
-	many	TRBV6-5	TRBJ1-2	CASSLERRLNYGYTF	TGTGCCAGCAGTTTAGAACGGAGACTAAACTATGGCTACACCTTC
-	many	TRBV7-9	TRBJ2-7	CASNPPGHDYEQYF	TGTGCCAGTAATCCCCCAGGACACGACTACGAGCAGTACTTC
-	many	TRBV24-1	TRBJ2-2	CATSPSGSTGELFF	TGTGCCACCAGTCCCTCAGGAAGCACCGGGGAGCTGTTTTTT
TRBD2	many	TRBV12-3/TRBV12-4	TRBJ2-2	CASRAGTTNTGELFF	TGTGCCAGCAGGGCCGGGACTACGAACACCGGGGAGCTGTTTTTT
TRBD1	many	TRBV6-5	TRBJ2-7	CASSQHGQGSYEQYF	TGTGCCAGCAGTCAGCACGGACAGGGGTCCTACGAGCAGTACTTC
TRBD1	many	TRBV10-3	TRBJ1-5	CAISEGQGDQPQHF	TGTGCCATCAGTGAAGGACAGGGGGATCAGCCCCAGCATTTT
-	many	TRBV7-3	TRBJ2-7	CASSRGHLYEQYF	TGTGCCAGCAGTCGCGGACATCTCTACGAGCAGTACTTC
TRBD1	many	TRBV27	TRBJ2-7	CASSIRGMWEQYF	TGTGCCAGCAGTATCAGGGGGATGTGGGAGCAGTACTTC
-	many	TRBV6-1	TRBJ2-2	CASSPTYPGPGELFF	TGTGCCAGCAGTCCCACCTACCCCGGTCCCGGGGAGCTGTTTTTT